The following is a T cell receptor (beta chain) sequence with its context. Its target is unknown. The sample belongs to a study of post-analysis software for immune sequencing data. Carried by the TCR beta cDNA libraries were unique molecular identifiers. TCRdb re-analysed the PCR reads in MiXCR, keeping a single row per CDR3 protein. Of about 620,000 distinct CDR3 sequences detected, 44% appear once; the ten largest clones hold about 1.5%. Whole-study findings and limits: Patients carried roughly 5 TRBV segments more frequently than controls did, and TRBV5-6, TRBV5-1 and TRBV20-1 were among them.

The CDR3 extends over 12 amino acids. V lost 6 bases, J lost 6 bases, and 3 bases stayed unmatched. CDR1 and CDR2 (germline): DFQATT, SNEGSKA (reference sequence). The TCR was taken from a girl aged 5 to 17 with multiple sclerosis. Sequencing input: blood. The V and J genes are TRBV20-1 and TRBJ2-2, with 8 nucleotides matching TRBD1. The CDR3: CSASTGAGELFF. CDR3 coding DNA: TGCAGTGCGTCGACAGGGGCCGGGGAGCTGTTTTTT.